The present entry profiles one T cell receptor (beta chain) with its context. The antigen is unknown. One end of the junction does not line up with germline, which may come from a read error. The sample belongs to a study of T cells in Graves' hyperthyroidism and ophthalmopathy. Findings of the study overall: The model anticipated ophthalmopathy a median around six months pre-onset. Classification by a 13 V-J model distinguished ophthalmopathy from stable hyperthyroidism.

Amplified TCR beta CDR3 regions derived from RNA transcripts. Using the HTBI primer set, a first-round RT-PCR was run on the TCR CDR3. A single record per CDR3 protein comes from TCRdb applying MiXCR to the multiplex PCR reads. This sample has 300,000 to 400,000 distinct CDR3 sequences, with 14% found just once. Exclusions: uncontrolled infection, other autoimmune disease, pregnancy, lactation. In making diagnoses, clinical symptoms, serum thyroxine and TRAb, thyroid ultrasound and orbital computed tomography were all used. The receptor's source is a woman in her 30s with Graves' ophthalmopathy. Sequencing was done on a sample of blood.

This CDR3 is CASSDQSGLVGRKTQYF. The CDR3 nucleotides read TGTGCAAGCAGTGACCAATCCGGACTAGTGGGGAGGAAGACCCAGTACTTC. This rearrangement joins TRBV12-3 or TRBV12-4 to TRBJ2-5; 7 bases fit TRBD2. This CDR3 spans 17 amino acids.